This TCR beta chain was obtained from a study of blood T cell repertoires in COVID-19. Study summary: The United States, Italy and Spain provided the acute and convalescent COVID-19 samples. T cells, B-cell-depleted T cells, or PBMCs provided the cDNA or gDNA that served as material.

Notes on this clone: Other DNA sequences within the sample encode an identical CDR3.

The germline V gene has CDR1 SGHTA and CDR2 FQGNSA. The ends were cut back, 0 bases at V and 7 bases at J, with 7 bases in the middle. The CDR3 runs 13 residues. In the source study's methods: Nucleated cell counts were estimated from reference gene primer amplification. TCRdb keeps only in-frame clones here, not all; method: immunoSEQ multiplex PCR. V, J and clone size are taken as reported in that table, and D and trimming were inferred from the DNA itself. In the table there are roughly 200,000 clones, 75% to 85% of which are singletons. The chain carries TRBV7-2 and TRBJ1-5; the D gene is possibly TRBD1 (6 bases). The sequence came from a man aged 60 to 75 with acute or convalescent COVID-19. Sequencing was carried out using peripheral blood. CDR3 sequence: CASSLARGQPQHF. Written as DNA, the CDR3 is TGTGCCAGCAGCTTAGCCAGGGGACAGCCCCAGCATTTT.